Described below is a single T cell receptor (beta chain) sequence and its context. The record originates from a study of T cell changes during pregnancy in multiple sclerosis. The CDR3 is made up of 16 amino acids. Germline V gene lookup returns CDR1 WSHSY and CDR2 SAAADI. V gave up 4 bases and J gave up 5 bases, with 20 bases separating them. Measured with immunoSEQ multiplex PCR; TCRdb has only the in-frame clones, and not every one. There are approximately 72,000 clones in the sample; roughly 90% occur only once, and 1.6% lies in the top ten. The receptor was isolated from a female donor in good health, enrolled as a control in a pregnancy study. The specimen was peripheral blood, collected in the first trimester of pregnancy. The V and J genes are TRBV10-2 and TRBJ1-1; D is possibly TRBD1 (6 bases). The CDR3 here is CASSVGAARAKTEAFF. The CDR3 bases are TGCGCCAGCAGTGTGGGGGCAGCGCGAGCGAAGACTGAAGCTTTCTTT.